This entry describes one TCR beta chain. Its matching antigen is unknown. CDR3 length equals 13 residues. Germline V gene data show CDR1 as SEHNR and CDR2 as FQNEAQ (reference sequence). The data are from a study of T cells expressing NK-cell markers. About the research overall: All TCR beta repertoires analysed originated from sorted CD3+CD56+NKG2C+, CD3+CD56+NKG2C- and CD3+CD56-NKG2C+ T cells.

TCRdb re-called the 5' RACE reads; every CDR3 protein appears as one record, without DNA. Its clone listing holds about 160,000 distinct CDR3 sequences. Study observations and caveats: Once again these clonotypes came out on top in the CD3+CD56-NKG2C+ fraction of several donors. The study did not resolve the HCMV specificity of expanded NKG2C+ T cell clones.

The material sequenced was blood T cells: a sorted CD56 or NKG2C T cell subset, CD4+ or CD8+ T cells, or bulk PBMC T cells (not recorded which). This receptor was taken from a woman between 18 and 75 years old in good health. The chain has TRBV7-9 and TRBJ2-3. The CDR3 sequence is CASSLGTGDTQYF.